This T cell receptor beta chain emerged from a study of T cells after yellow fever vaccination. Using its own MiXCR run on the 5' RACE reads, TCRdb lists one record per CDR3 protein. Of 200,000 to 300,000 distinct CDR3 sequences detected, approximately 3.5% appear once; the ten largest clones hold 15% to 20%. Findings of the study overall: A secondary response was less intense yet reached its peak sooner, at day 5 versus 15. Some clonotypes, a small share, were shared between CD4 and CD8 compartments.

There are many counts of this clonotype. Its antigen is unidentified. The V gene's germline CDR1 is LNHDA and CDR2 SQIVND (reference sequence). The length of the CDR3 is 16 residues. After removal of 5 bases from V and 4 bases from J, the junction contained 9 bases not matched to a gene. The sequences come from PBMCs, collected 15 days after the yellow fever booster vaccination. This TCR derives from a man between 18 and 29 years old who received the YFV17D yellow fever vaccine. V usage is TRBV19 and J usage is TRBJ2-7; 12 positions agree with TRBD2. CDR3 sequence reads: CASSATSGGRFYEQYV. The CDR3 nucleotides read TGTGCCAGTAGTGCCACTAGCGGGGGGCGATTTTACGAGCAGTACGTC.